A single sample gave rise to the 27 T cell receptor beta chains below, sequenced in a study of T cells expressing NK-cell markers. TCRdb reprocessed the 5' RACE reads and reports one entry per CDR3 protein, with no DNA. Its clone listing holds 150,000 to 200,000 distinct CDR3 sequences. Sequencing input: blood T cells: a sorted CD56 or NKG2C T cell subset, CD4+ or CD8+ T cells, or bulk PBMC T cells (not recorded which). The receptor source for this set is a man between 18 and 69 years old in good health.

CDR3 sequence: CASSYSGQGAYYEQYF. The chain employs TRBV6-5 and TRBJ2-7; TCRdb's assignment of TRBD1 cannot be checked, as there is no DNA. The CDR3 consists of 16 residues. Germline values: CDR1 MNHEY, CDR2 SVGAGI.

The chain has TRBV7-9 and TRBJ1-4. Germline V lookup: CDR1 SEHNR, CDR2 FQNEAQ (reference sequence). CDR3 length: 14 amino acids. The CDR3 sequence is CASSIPPRTDLLFF.

The gene calls are TRBV24-1 and TRBJ1-1; TCRdb lists TRBD1, though no DNA is available to test this call. This CDR3 is built from 13 residues. Germline V lookup: CDR1 KGHDR, CDR2 SFDVKD. The CDR3 protein is CATSVGTGDEAFF.

The V gene is TRBV5-4, the J gene TRBJ2-1; without DNA, the TCRdb call of TRBD1 cannot be checked. The CDR3 is 17 amino acids. The germline CDR1 and CDR2 sequences are SGHNT and YYREEE (reference sequence). CDR3 sequence: CASSREIDRGVYNEQFF.

J is TRBJ1-4 and V is TRBV7-9; the D call of TRBD1 rests on TCRdb alone, since no DNA is present to check it. The length of the CDR3 is 14 residues. CDR1 and CDR2 (germline): SEHNR, FQNEAQ (reference sequence). CDR3 loop: CASSSGGASEKLFF.

This chain links TRBV2 with TRBJ1-4. From germline, CDR1 is SNHLY and CDR2 FYNNEI. The CDR3 length is 13 residues. CDR3 amino acids: CASSESFGEKLFF.

CDR3 sequence reads: CASSLQGTYTEAFF. The chain links TRBV6-5 to TRBJ1-1; absent DNA, TCRdb's TRBD1 call cannot be checked. CDR1 and CDR2 (germline): MNHEY, SVGAGI. The CDR3 extends over 14 amino acids.

This chain links TRBV20-1 with TRBJ2-5. This CDR3 is 15 amino acids long. The V gene's germline CDR1 is DFQATT and CDR2 SNEGSKA (reference sequence). The chain's CDR3 is CSAGVGVGDWETQYF.

The rearrangement links TRBV7-9 to TRBJ2-1; the D call from TCRdb, TRBD2, cannot be confirmed without DNA. This CDR3 has 12 amino acids. CDR1 and CDR2 from the germline V gene are SEHNR and FQNEAQ (reference sequence). CDR3: CASSLDSTLQFF.

The rearrangement joins TRBV7-2 to TRBJ2-5; TCRdb indicates TRBD2, and absent DNA this call remains unverified. The CDR3 covers 15 residues. Germline-derived CDR1 and CDR2 are SGHTA and FQGNSA. The CDR3 sequence is CASSWIAGGQETQYF. Based on the CDR3 plus reference TRBV7-2 and TRBJ2-5, the full variable domain is GAGVSQSPSNKVTEKGKDVELRCDPISGHTALYWYRQSLGQGLEFLIYFQGNSAPDKSGLPSDRFSAERTGGSVSTLTIQRTQQEDSAVYLCASSWIAGGQETQYFGPGTRLLVL.

The V and J genes are TRBV20-1 and TRBJ2-7; TCRdb returns TRBD2, unconfirmable since there is no DNA. Per germline, CDR1 DFQATT and CDR2 SNEGSKA (reference sequence). The CDR3 sequence is 11 residues long. CDR3 sequence reads: CSAHAGREQYF.

The chain carries TRBV12-3 or TRBV12-4 and TRBJ1-2; TCRdb names TRBD1, which stays unverified in the absence of DNA. CDR3 length equals 13 residues. CDR3 residues: CASGRARGNSNTF.

The chain recombines TRBV9 with TRBJ2-3; TCRdb calls TRBD2, which cannot be checked without DNA. The CDR3 spans 15 residues. Germline CDR1 is SGDLS and CDR2 is YYNGEE. CDR3 in amino acids: CASSDISGGTDTQYF.

CDR3 protein: CATSNRQGGNQPQHF. The V and J genes are TRBV24-1 and TRBJ1-5; with no DNA, the TCRdb D assignment of TRBD1 cannot be verified. The V gene's germline CDR1 is KGHDR and CDR2 SFDVKD. The CDR3 extends over 15 amino acids.

The rearrangement uses TRBV28 and TRBJ2-7; TCRdb's D gene call, TRBD2, goes unchecked for lack of DNA. The CDR3 runs 15 residues. The germline CDR1 and CDR2 sequences are MDHEN and SYDVKM. This CDR3 reads CASSLNGPPTDEQYF. Full variable domain (outside the CDR3, taken from reference TRBV28 and TRBJ2-7): DVKVTQSSRYLVKRTGEKVFLECVQDMDHENMFWYRQDPGLGLRLIYFSYDVKMKEKGDIPEGYSVSREKKERFSLILESASTNQTSMYLCASSLNGPPTDEQYFGPGTRLTVT.

V and J are TRBV7-3 and TRBJ1-1; TCRdb proposes TRBD1, but this gene call is untestable without DNA. This CDR3 is 16 amino acids long. Germline V gene data show CDR1 as SGHTA and CDR2 as FQGTGA. This chain's CDR3 is CASSSPPGTGTVEAFF.

The genes are TRBV12-3 or TRBV12-4 and TRBJ1-5; no DNA is available, so the TRBD1 call from TCRdb remains unchecked. This CDR3 spans 14 amino acids. The chain's CDR3 is CASSTDSSNQPQHF.

J is TRBJ2-5 and V is TRBV5-5; TCRdb selects TRBD2, and the lack of DNA leaves this call unchecked. The CDR3 totals 15 residues. Germline V gene data show CDR1 as SGHKS and CDR2 as YYEKEE (reference sequence). This CDR3 reads CASSWGYGRAETQYF.

This chain joins TRBV6-1 and TRBJ2-5; TCRdb outputs TRBD1, but without DNA this stays unchecked. The germline V gene has CDR1 MNHNS and CDR2 SASEGT. This CDR3 region has 14 residues. CDR3 in amino acids: CASRNRGGGETQYF.

The chain combines TRBV5-1 with TRBJ2-1; absent DNA, TCRdb's TRBD2 call cannot be checked. Germline CDR1 is SGHRS and CDR2 is YFSETQ. The CDR3 is 18 amino acids. CDR3 amino acids: CASSPGTSGGLSYNEQFF.

V is TRBV3-1 and J is TRBJ2-7. From germline, CDR1 is LGHDT and CDR2 YNNKEL (reference sequence). The CDR3 is 12 amino acids. The CDR3 region is CASSYIPTEQYF.

The chain links TRBV6-1 to TRBJ1-4; TCRdb picks TRBD1, but there is no DNA to check that call. Germline values: CDR1 MNHNS, CDR2 SASEGT. The CDR3 totals 15 residues. The CDR3: CASSASGTPNEKLFF.

The CDR3 spells CASSQGQGAQYF. V gene TRBV7-6 combines with J gene TRBJ2-3. The CDR3 is 12 amino acids. Looked up from germline, CDR1 is SGHVS and CDR2 is FNYEAQ.

The chain links TRBV27 to TRBJ2-2; TCRdb gives TRBD2 as the D gene, but with no DNA this cannot be confirmed. The CDR3 is 13 residues long. Germline values: CDR1 MNHEY, CDR2 SMNVEV (reference sequence). The CDR3 loop is CASSPYSGGELFF.

The rearrangement uses TRBV19 and TRBJ1-6. Germline V lookup: CDR1 LNHDA, CDR2 SQIVND (reference sequence). The CDR3 length is 16 residues. The CDR3 sequence is CASSISASSYNSPLHF. Together with reference TRBV19 and TRBJ1-6, the CDR3 gives the full variable domain: DGGITQSPKYLFRKEGQNVTLSCEQNLNHDAMYWYRQDPGQGLRLIYYSQIVNDFQKGDIAEGYSVSREKKESFPLTVTSAQKNPTAFYLCASSISASSYNSPLHFGNGTRLTVT.

The chain recombines TRBV20-1 with TRBJ2-3; the D call of TRBD2 rests on TCRdb alone, since no DNA is present to check it. The CDR3 runs to 16 residues. The V gene's germline CDR1 is DFQATT and CDR2 SNEGSKA (reference sequence). This chain's CDR3 is CSAAPSGLQSTDTQYF.

The chain carries TRBV7-8 and TRBJ2-3. CDR3 length: 13 residues. Germline V gives CDR1 SGHVS, CDR2 FQNEAQ. CDR3 region: CASSTTRTDTQYF.